This passage covers 3 T cell receptor beta chains from one sample sequenced in a study of neoadjuvant anti-PD-1 for oral cavity cancer. This table comes from immunoSEQ multiplex PCR, and its TCRdb copy is limited to in-frame clones, with some not included. Of 63,000 or so clones in the sample, 86% were seen once. Time point of the sample: after neoadjuvant nivolumab, at surgical resection. The specimen was PBMCs, collected after nivolumab (anti-PD-1) treatment. All receptors come from a person between 35 and 79 years old with oral cavity squamous cell carcinoma.

This clone was recorded once. The V gene is TRBV9, the J gene TRBJ2-2; TRBD1 matches 7 bases. The CDR3 length is 15 residues. Trimming removed 1 base from V and 7 bases from J; junction bases left unmatched: 7. Germline V gene sequence: CDR1 SGDLS, CDR2 YYNGEE. CDR3: CASSVNRGVGGELFF. CDR3 bases: TGTGCCAGCAGCGTAAACAGGGGTGTGGGCGGGGAGCTGTTTTTT.

This clone was detected once. The chain combines TRBV28 with TRBJ1-5; 7 bases map to TRBD1. The J segment lost 3 bases and the V segment lost 10 bases, leaving 6 bases of the junction unmatched. This CDR3 has 13 amino acids. Germline lookup yields CDR1 MDHEN and CDR2 SYDVKM. CDR3: CATRQGNNQPQHF. The CDR3 DNA is TGTGCCACGAGACAGGGTAACAATCAGCCCCAGCATTTT.

The chain is built from TRBV9 and TRBJ2-1; TRBD2 is a possible D gene (6 bases). Per the germline V gene, CDR1 is SGDLS and CDR2 is YYNGEE. Trimming left V 2 bases short and J 2 bases short, with 14 bases between. The CDR3 loop spans 16 amino acids. The CDR3 bases are TGTGCCAGCAGCGTGGTCGCGACGGGGGCCTACAATGAGCAGTTCTTC. This codes for CASSVVATGAYNEQFF.